What follows are 17 T cell receptor beta chains derived from one specimen sequenced in a study of technical replicates of blood from a handful of donors (dated by TCRdb to the late 2010s). Libraries were prepared through the immunoSEQ multiplex PCR assay. As stored in TCRdb, this immuneACCESS dataset retains in-frame rearrangements with V and J assigned. A fraction of the clones does not appear; measured against another copy, unresolved V genes explain less than half of the discrepancy, and the remainder lacks a known reason. This sample lists approximately 85,000 clones; 94% were detected once. 0.26% of the sample is held by the ten biggest clonotypes. The sequencing sample was made of T cells isolated from PBMCs. The receptor set was obtained from a human donor in good health.

This clone was seen more than once but under ten times. CDR3 loop: CASSYPGGAYTEAFF. CDR3 in DNA: TGTGCCAGCAGTTACCCTGGGGGGGCTTACACTGAAGCTTTCTTT. V usage is TRBV6-6 and J usage is TRBJ1-1, with a weak D call TRBD1 (6 bases). Germline V gene lookup returns CDR1 MNHNY and CDR2 SVGAGI (reference sequence). CDR3 length equals 15 residues. V lost 2 bases and J lost 3, with 13 bases in between.

This chain connects TRBV6-5 to TRBJ2-2; D may be TRBD1 (5 bases). This CDR3 is 13 amino acids long. Trimming removed 7 bases from V and 0 bases from J, with 6 bases in between. Germline CDR1 MNHEY, CDR2 SVGAGI. The CDR3 loop is CASIRANTGELFF. The CDR3 nucleotides are TGTGCCAGCATCAGGGCGAACACCGGGGAGCTGTTTTTT.

The V call is TRBV11-2, the J call TRBJ2-7, with D possibly matching TRBD1 (5 bases). The germline V gene has CDR1 SGHAT and CDR2 FQNNGV. CDR3 length: 11 residues. Trimming removed 3 bases at V and 7 bases at J, with 7 bases between. The CDR3 bases are TGTGCCAGCAGCTTGCACAGGGAGCAGTACTTC. It encodes CASSLHREQYF.

V usage is TRBV9 and J usage is TRBJ2-1, with 13 bases lining up with TRBD2. The J segment lost 6 bases and the V segment lost 3 bases, leaving 3 bases of the junction unmatched. CDR1 is SGDLS, CDR2 YYNGEE, per germline. The CDR3 is made up of 15 amino acids. As DNA, the CDR3 is TGTGCCAGCAGCGACACTAGCGGGGGGGCCAATGAGCAGTTCTTC. Protein product: CASSDTSGGANEQFF.

This sequence joins TRBV5-6 and TRBJ1-5, with D possibly matching TRBD1 (5 bases). Germline assignment: CDR1 SGHDT and CDR2 YYEEEE. V dropped 4 bases and J dropped 3 bases, with 11 bases sitting between them. CDR3 length: 14 amino acids. The CDR3 loop is CASSRRGSNQPQHF. The CDR3 nucleotides read TGTGCCAGCAGCAGGCGGGGGTCCAATCAGCCCCAGCATTTT.

V gene TRBV6-5 combines with J gene TRBJ1-2; tentatively, D is TRBD1 (6 bases). The V end was cut by 0 bases, the J end by 8 bases, with 13 bases between. The CDR3 sequence is 14 residues long. CDR1 MNHEY and CDR2 SVGAGI come from the germline V gene. The CDR3 nucleotides read TGTGCCAGCAGTTACTCGATGGGGGCGGGCGGCTACACCTTC. Translated, it gives CASSYSMGAGGYTF.

This clone appeared once. This chain joins TRBV27 and TRBJ2-7, with D maybe TRBD2 (6 bases). V lost 0 bases and J lost 3, with 6 bases in between. This CDR3 is 13 amino acids long. Germline V gene data show CDR1 as MNHEY and CDR2 as SMNVEV (reference sequence). The CDR3 here is CASSLSGGYEQYF. CDR3 nucleotides: TGTGCCAGCAGTTTATCGGGGGGCTACGAGCAGTACTTC.

The rearrangement joins TRBV5-6 to TRBJ2-5; the D gene is possibly TRBD2 (5 bases). V lost 3 bases and J lost 4, with 19 bases in between. The CDR3 length is 16 residues. Germline V lookup: CDR1 SGHDT, CDR2 YYEEEE. DNA for the CDR3: TGTGCCAGCAGCTACGGATCGATGTCGGGGATAGAGACCCAGTACTTC. Translated: CASSYGSMSGIETQYF.

In its sample, this clone was seen once. CDR3 loop: CASSIKSGTNYEQYF. CDR3 coding DNA: TGTGCCAGCAGTATAAAAAGCGGGACAAACTACGAGCAGTACTTC. The V and J genes are TRBV27 and TRBJ2-7; a weak D match, TRBD2 (7 bases). Trimming took off 5 bases at V and 3 bases at J, with 17 bases between the two ends. This CDR3 region has 15 residues. CDR1 and CDR2 from the germline V gene are MNHEY and SMNVEV (reference sequence).

The genes are TRBV7-9 and TRBJ2-1; tentatively, D is TRBD1 (6 bases). CDR3 length: 15 amino acids. V dropped 6 bases and J dropped 1 base, with 13 bases sitting between them. CDR1 and CDR2 (germline): SEHNR, FQNEAQ (reference sequence). Here the CDR3 DNA reads TGTGCCAGCAGAACAGCCGGGACATCCTACAATGAGCAGTTCTTC. Translating gives CASRTAGTSYNEQFF.

J is TRBJ2-7 and V is TRBV5-6, with TRBD1 identical over 10 bases. After removal of 2 bases from V and 5 bases from J, the junction contained 7 bases not matched to a gene. Germline assignment: CDR1 SGHDT and CDR2 YYEEEE. CDR3 length equals 15 residues. CDR3 in DNA: TGTGCCAGCAGCTTTTGGACAGGGGGTATCAACGAGCAGTACTTC. Translating it yields CASSFWTGGINEQYF. The full variable domain, in which reference TRBV5-6 and TRBJ2-7 provide the parts outside the CDR3, is DAGVTQSPTHLIKTRGQQVTLRCSPKSGHDTVSWYQQALGQGPQFIFQYYEEEERQRGNFPDRFSGHQFPNYSSELNVNALLLGDSALYLCASSFWTGGINEQYFGPGTRLTVT.

The V gene is TRBV5-1, the J gene TRBJ2-3; TRBD1 matches at 7 bases. Looked up from germline, CDR1 is SGHRS and CDR2 is YFSETQ. The length of the CDR3 is 15 residues. The trim removed 6 bases at V and 2 bases at J, leaving 9 bases unmatched. The CDR3 nucleotides are TGCGCCAGCACCCCACAGGGGTCCAACACAGATACGCAGTATTTT. Residues: CASTPQGSNTDTQYF. Drawing the rest from reference TRBV5-1 and TRBJ2-3, the complete variable domain is KAGVTQTPRYLIKTRGQQVTLSCSPISGHRSVSWYQQTPGQGLQFLFEYFSETQRNKGNFPGRFSGRQFSNSRSEMNVSTLELGDSALYLCASTPQGSNTDTQYFGPGTRLTVL.

This clone was counted a single time. The rearrangement joins TRBV5-1 to TRBJ2-3; weak D call: TRBD2 (7 bases). The CDR3 totals 16 residues. Germline CDR1 is SGHRS and CDR2 is YFSETQ. The V end was cut by 2 bases, the J end by 4 bases, with 17 bases between. DNA for the CDR3: TGCGCCAGCAGCTTTAGTGGGGGGGGCGCGGCAGATACGCAGTATTTT. Protein: CASSFSGGGAADTQYF.

The rearrangement uses TRBV7-9 and TRBJ1-4, with TRBD1 matching 8 bases. Germline trimming cut 5 bases from V and 8 bases from J; bases unmatched to any gene: 10. This CDR3 contains 15 residues. Germline V CDR1 and CDR2: SEHNR, FQNEAQ (reference sequence). The CDR3 DNA reads TGTGCCAGCAGCACCTATCAGGGGGCGCACGAAAAACTGTTTTTT. Protein sequence: CASSTYQGAHEKLFF. The entire variable domain, with the rest obtained from reference TRBV7-9 and TRBJ1-4, is as follows: DTGVSQNPRHKITKRGQNVTFRCDPISEHNRLYWYRQTLGQGPEFLTYFQNEAQLEKSRLLSDRFSAERPKGSFSTLEIQRTEQGDSAMYLCASSTYQGAHEKLFFGSGTQLSVL.

The chain is built from TRBV15 and TRBJ2-1; TRBD2 matches 11 bases. The V and J ends lost 2 bases and 7 bases, in that order; junction bases with no gene match: 7. Looked up from germline, CDR1 is LNHNV and CDR2 is YYDKDF (reference sequence). This CDR3 has 16 residues. The CDR3 nucleotides are TGTGCCACCAGCAGAATGGTAGCGGGGGGGCTAAATGAGCAGTTCTTC. Its protein is CATSRMVAGGLNEQFF.

The rearrangement uses TRBV30 and TRBJ2-3, with D perhaps TRBD2 (6 bases). In germline, CDR1 is GTSNPN, CDR2 SVGIG (reference sequence). The length of the CDR3 is 14 residues. V was cut by 0 bases and J by 8 bases, with 15 bases left in between. CDR3 sequence (DNA): TGTGCCTGGAGTGTGAGCAGGGTGGGGGGTACGCAGTATTTT. This encodes CAWSVSRVGGTQYF.

The chain links TRBV11-2 to TRBJ2-7, with D perhaps TRBD2 (5 bases). The germline V gene encodes CDR1 SGHAT and CDR2 FQNNGV. This CDR3 region has 14 residues. V lost 1 base and J 6 bases, leaving 13 bases between the germline ends. CDR3 sequence (DNA): TGTGCCAGCAGCTTAGGTGGGAGCGGTTTCGAGCAGTACTTC. Protein sequence: CASSLGGSGFEQYF.